The 20 T cell receptor beta chains reported below all come from one sample, sequenced in a study of CD8+CD57+ T cells in acquired aplastic anemia. Template material for TCR beta VDJ and CDR3 profiling consisted of genomic DNA. Via MiXCR, TCRdb re-called the reads, giving one row per CDR3 protein. The sample has about 190,000 distinct CDR3 sequences; around 50% are singletons. The specimen sequenced was sorted CD4+, CD8+, or CD8+CD57+ T cells (not recorded which) from PBMCs. The receptor set was obtained from a human donor in good health, serving as a control.

Only one count was recorded for this clonotype. V and J are TRBV7-3 and TRBJ1-6; possible D gene TRBD1, 6 bases. The V end lost 2 bases, the J end lost 9 bases, and 14 bases lay between the germline ends. Germline values: CDR1 SGHTA, CDR2 FQGTGA. This CDR3 spans 15 amino acids. CDR3 coding DNA: TGTGCCAGCAGCTTATCTCCGGGGGGCCCTTCACCCCTCCACTTT. Amino acids: CASSLSPGGPSPLHF.

The chain couples TRBV15 to TRBJ1-5, with unresolved D. The length of the CDR3 is 11 residues. V was shortened by 4 bases and J by 13 bases, with 11 bases between the two germline ends. CDR1 and CDR2 from the germline V gene are LNHNV and YYDKDF (reference sequence). The CDR3 DNA follows: TGTGCCACCAGCAATGACATGTCGCAGCATTTT. It yields the protein CATSNDMSQHF.

In this sample, this clonotype turned up many times. The V gene is TRBV5-1, the J gene TRBJ2-7, with a weak D call TRBD1 (5 bases). Looked up from germline, CDR1 is SGHRS and CDR2 is YFSETQ. The length of the CDR3 is 15 residues. The V end was cut by 0 bases, the J end by 1 base, with 11 bases between. The CDR3 DNA is TGCGCCAGCAGCTTGGAGCCAGGGTCTTCCTACGAGCAGTACTTC. Translating gives CASSLEPGSSYEQYF.

The chain joins TRBV15 to TRBJ2-5, with TRBD2 identical over 9 bases. CDR1 and CDR2 from the germline V gene are LNHNV and YYDKDF (reference sequence). The CDR3 consists of 16 residues. Trimming at V came to 3 bases and at J to 1 base, leaving 6 bases not matched to a gene. The CDR3 coding sequence is TGTGCCACCAGCAGTGTAATAGCGGGGGTCCAAGAGACCCAGTACTTC. It yields the protein CATSSVIAGVQETQYF.

This chain connects TRBV18 to TRBJ1-6, with D unclear. This CDR3 has 14 residues. Germline lookup yields CDR1 KGHSH and CDR2 LQKENI. Trimming took 3 bases from V and 7 from J, leaving 10 bases between them. CDR3 DNA: TGTGCCAGCTCACCGGTAGCTTTAAATTCACCCCTCCACTTT. The encoded protein is CASSPVALNSPLHF.

This clonotype was picked up many times. The chain couples TRBV25-1 to TRBJ2-3, with 8 bases aligning to TRBD2. V shed 0 bases, J shed 4 bases, and the junction held 9 bases outside the gene matches. The V gene's germline CDR1 is MGHDK and CDR2 SYGVNS. The CDR3 has 17 amino acids. The CDR3 DNA sequence: TGTGCCAGCAGTGAATATCGGGACCTTAGCGGGGCAGATACGCAGTATTTT. Translation gives CASSEYRDLSGADTQYF.

Concerning this clonotype: Germline and junction disagree at one end, which may indicate a read error. This chain links TRBV6-1 with TRBJ1-1; 7 bases align to TRBD1. This CDR3 region has 19 residues. The germline V gene has CDR1 MNHNS and CDR2 SASEGT. The chain's CDR3 is CASREAVRGRQGGNTEAFF. The DNA of the CDR3 is TGTGCCAGCAGAGAAGCAGTAAGGGGCAGACAGGGAGGGAACACTGAAGCTTTCTTT.

V usage is TRBV19 and J usage is TRBJ2-7; 14 positions match TRBD2. The CDR3 is 15 amino acids. Trimming cost V 5 bases and J 6 bases; bases outside gene matches: 6. The germline CDR1 and CDR2 sequences are LNHDA and SQIVND (reference sequence). Here the CDR3 reads CASSSLGLAGGEQYF. The CDR3 nucleotides read TGTGCCAGTAGTTCCCTCGGACTAGCGGGAGGCGAGCAGTACTTC.

This clonotype has a single count. The chain combines TRBV20-1 with TRBJ2-7; D call uncertain. This CDR3 has 11 residues. V was shortened by 0 bases and J by 2 bases, with 2 bases between the two germline ends. CDR1 is DFQATT, CDR2 SNEGSKA, per germline (reference sequence). The CDR3 nucleotides are TGCAGTGCTAGAGATGCCTACGAGCAGTACTTC. Translating gives CSARDAYEQYF.

This clonotype was detected ten times or more. The rearrangement links TRBV3-1 to TRBJ1-6, with a weak D call TRBD1 (6 bases). The V gene's germline CDR1 is LGHDT and CDR2 YNNKEL (reference sequence). The CDR3 is made up of 14 amino acids. With 3 bases removed from V and 10 bases from J, the gap between germline ends came to 13 bases. The CDR3 sequence is CASSQGAQNSPLHF. The CDR3 DNA reads as TGTGCCAGCAGCCAGGGGGCGCAGAACTCACCCCTCCACTTT. Based on the CDR3 plus reference TRBV3-1 and TRBJ1-6, the full variable domain is DTAVSQTPKYLVTQMGNDKSIKCEQNLGHDTMYWYKQDSKKFLKIMFSYNNKELIINETVPNRFSPKSPDKAHLNLHINSLELGDSAVYFCASSQGAQNSPLHFGNGTRLTVT.

This clonotype was seen only once. A much larger clonotype is one base distant, so this may be a read error. This chain connects TRBV6-5 to TRBJ1-2; TRBD1 matches 7 bases. Germline loops: CDR1 MNHEY, CDR2 SVGAGI. The CDR3 covers 14 residues. The V and J ends lost 5 bases and 8 bases, in that order; junction bases with no gene match: 11. The CDR3 protein is CASSRLTGSRGYTF. In DNA, the CDR3 is TGTGCCAGCAGTCGACTGACAGGGTCCAGAGGCTACACCTTC.

The gene calls are TRBV5-1 and TRBJ2-1, with D maybe TRBD1 (6 bases). Per the germline V gene, CDR1 is SGHRS and CDR2 is YFSETQ. The V and J ends lost 4 bases and 1 base respectively, with 18 bases between them. This CDR3 spans 17 amino acids. DNA of the CDR3: TGCGCCAGCAGCACCATCACCGGGACAACTTCCTACAATGAGCAGTTCTTC. Encoded protein: CASSTITGTTSYNEQFF.

At least ten counts were recorded for this clonotype. The chain joins TRBV27 to TRBJ2-1; D is possibly TRBD2 (5 bases). Looked up from germline, CDR1 is MNHEY and CDR2 is SMNVEV (reference sequence). The CDR3 has 16 amino acids. Between the trimmed V and J ends, which lost 2 bases and 3 bases, there was a span of 14 bases. DNA for the CDR3: TGTGCCAGCAGTTTACACCTGACCACTAGCTACAATGAGCAGTTCTTC. This codes for CASSLHLTTSYNEQFF.

This CDR3 is CAITGGGAVYF. The CDR3 coding sequence is TGTGCCATCACGGGGGGAGGGGCGGTTTACTTC. The chain is built from TRBV10-3 and TRBJ2-7; the match to TRBD2 covers 7 bases. Germline V gives CDR1 ENHRY, CDR2 SYGVKD. This CDR3 is built from 11 residues. J gave up 13 bases and V 7 bases, and 10 bases lay outside the gene matches.

The chain carries TRBV7-6 and TRBJ1-5, with no clear D. V was shortened by 2 bases and J by 6 bases, with 14 bases between the two germline ends. The CDR3 spans 15 residues. Germline values: CDR1 SGHVS, CDR2 FNYEAQ. The CDR3 here is CASSLSDRAGQPQHF. In nucleotides, the CDR3 is TGTGCCAGCAGCTTATCGGATAGGGCCGGTCAGCCCCAGCATTTT.

The V and J genes are TRBV4-3 and TRBJ2-7; 10 bases are a match to TRBD1. CDR3 size: 14 residues. CDR1 is LGHNA and CDR2 is YSLEER in the germline V gene. V lost 1 base, J lost 4 bases, and 1 base stayed unmatched. CDR3 bases: TGCGCCAGCAGCCAAGCGGGACAGGGGTACGAGCAGTACTTC. Amino acid sequence: CASSQAGQGYEQYF.

This clonotype came up many times. This chain uses TRBV5-1 with TRBJ1-2, with 10 positions matching TRBD1. This CDR3 spans 16 amino acids. Germline CDR1 is SGHRS and CDR2 is YFSETQ. With 0 bases clipped from V and 4 bases from J, the junction kept 6 bases outside the gene matches. The CDR3 sequence is CASSLASTGGGYGYTF. The CDR3 nucleotides read TGCGCCAGCAGCTTGGCGTCGACAGGGGGCGGCTATGGCTACACCTTC.

This sequence joins TRBV7-9 and TRBJ1-2, with 7 bases matching TRBD1. CDR3 length: 15 residues. Losses at the gene ends were 3 bases for V and 1 base for J; bases not matched to a gene: 5. Germline CDR1 SEHNR, CDR2 FQNEAQ (reference sequence). The CDR3 reads CASSFRQGGNYGYTF. CDR3 DNA sequence: TGTGCCAGCAGCTTCCGGCAGGGGGGTAACTATGGCTACACCTTC.

This clonotype has at least ten counts. The junction shows a germline mismatch at one end, possibly a read error. The V gene is TRBV7-7, the J gene TRBJ2-1, with D possibly TRBD1 on 6 matching bases. The length of the CDR3 is 15 residues. Germline-derived CDR1 and CDR2 are SSHAT and FNYEAQ (reference sequence). CDR3 protein: CASSLETGSYNEQFF. The CDR3 DNA follows: TGTGCTAGCAGCTTAGAGACAGGTTCTTACAATGAGCAGTTCTTC.

This clonotype was observed a handful of times. The chain couples TRBV7-2 to TRBJ2-1; 8 nucleotides match TRBD2. Trimming took 1 base from V and 9 from J; bases not matched to a gene: 8. The CDR3 consists of 15 residues. Per the germline V gene, CDR1 is SGHTA and CDR2 is FQGNSA. In DNA form, the CDR3 reads TGTGCCAGCAGCTTAGACCAGCGGGGGTTTGCTGAGCAGTTCTTC. The encoded protein is CASSLDQRGFAEQFF.